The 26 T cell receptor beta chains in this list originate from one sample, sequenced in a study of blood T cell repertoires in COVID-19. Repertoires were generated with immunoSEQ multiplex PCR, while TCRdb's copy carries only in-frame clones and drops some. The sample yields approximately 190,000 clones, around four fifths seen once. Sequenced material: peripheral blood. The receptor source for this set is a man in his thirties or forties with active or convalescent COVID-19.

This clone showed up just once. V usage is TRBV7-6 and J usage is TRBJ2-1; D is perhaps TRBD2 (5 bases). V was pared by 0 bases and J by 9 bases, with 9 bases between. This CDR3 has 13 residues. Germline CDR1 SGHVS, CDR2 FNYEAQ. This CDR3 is CASSLASGTEQFF. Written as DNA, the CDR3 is TGTGCCAGCAGCTTAGCTTCGGGAACTGAGCAGTTCTTC.

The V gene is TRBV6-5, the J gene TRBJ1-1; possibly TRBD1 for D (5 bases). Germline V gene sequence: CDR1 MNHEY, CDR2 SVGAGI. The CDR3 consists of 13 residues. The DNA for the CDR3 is TGTGTCGTTGGGGGGGTGATGAACACTGAAGCTTTCTTT. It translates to CVVGGVMNTEAFF.

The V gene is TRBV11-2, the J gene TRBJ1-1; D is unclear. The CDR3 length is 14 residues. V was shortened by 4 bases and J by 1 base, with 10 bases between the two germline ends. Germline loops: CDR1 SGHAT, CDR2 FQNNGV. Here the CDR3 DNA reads TGTGCCAGCAGCTCCATCCAGAAGAACACTGAAGCTTTCTTT. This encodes CASSSIQKNTEAFF.

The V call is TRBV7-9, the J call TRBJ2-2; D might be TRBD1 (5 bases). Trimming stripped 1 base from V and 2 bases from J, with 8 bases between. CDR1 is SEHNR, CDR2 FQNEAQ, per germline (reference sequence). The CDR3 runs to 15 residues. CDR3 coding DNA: TGTGCCAGCAGCTTAGGACAGCTTAACACCGGGGAGCTGTTTTTT. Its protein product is CASSLGQLNTGELFF.

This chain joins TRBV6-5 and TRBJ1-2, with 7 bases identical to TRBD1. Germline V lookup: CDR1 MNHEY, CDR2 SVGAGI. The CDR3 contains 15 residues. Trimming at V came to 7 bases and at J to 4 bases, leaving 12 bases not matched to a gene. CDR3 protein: CASIPGRGGGYGYTF. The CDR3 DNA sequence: TGTGCCAGCATCCCGGGGAGAGGGGGCGGCTATGGCTACACCTTC.

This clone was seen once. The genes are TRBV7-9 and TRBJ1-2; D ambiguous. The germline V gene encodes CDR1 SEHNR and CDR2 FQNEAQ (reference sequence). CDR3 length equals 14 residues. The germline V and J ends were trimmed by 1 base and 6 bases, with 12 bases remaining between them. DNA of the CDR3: TGTGCCAGCAGCTTAGGAGGGTCTCCGGATGGCTACACCTTC. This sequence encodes CASSLGGSPDGYTF. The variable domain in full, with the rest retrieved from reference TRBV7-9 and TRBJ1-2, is DTGVSQNPRHKITKRGQNVTFRCDPISEHNRLYWYRQTLGQGPEFLTYFQNEAQLEKSRLLSDRFSAERPKGSFSTLEIQRTEQGDSAMYLCASSLGGSPDGYTFGSGTRLTVV.

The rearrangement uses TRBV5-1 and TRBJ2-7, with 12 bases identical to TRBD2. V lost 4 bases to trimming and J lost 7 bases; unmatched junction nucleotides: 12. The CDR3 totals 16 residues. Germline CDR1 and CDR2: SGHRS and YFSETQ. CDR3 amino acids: CASSLRTSGTHLEQYF. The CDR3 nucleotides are TGCGCCAGCAGCCTCCGGACTAGCGGGACGCATCTGGAGCAGTACTTC.

The CDR3 is CASSPRDSSQNTGELFF. The CDR3 bases are TGTGCCAGCAGCCCTCGGGACTCGTCCCAGAACACCGGGGAGCTGTTTTTT. This chain joins TRBV7-6 and TRBJ2-2; D perhaps matches TRBD2 (6 bases). CDR1 is SGHVS and CDR2 is FNYEAQ in the germline V gene. CDR3 length: 17 residues. With 5 bases removed from V and 1 base from J, the gap between germline ends came to 17 bases.

CDR3 bases: TGCGCCAGCACTCCGGGGGAGACCCAGTACTTC. Protein sequence: CASTPGETQYF. The genes are TRBV10-2 and TRBJ2-5; the D gene is possibly TRBD2 (5 bases). Per germline, CDR1 WSHSY and CDR2 SAAADI. The CDR3 runs 11 residues. Trimming left V 7 bases short and J 5 bases short, with 8 bases between.

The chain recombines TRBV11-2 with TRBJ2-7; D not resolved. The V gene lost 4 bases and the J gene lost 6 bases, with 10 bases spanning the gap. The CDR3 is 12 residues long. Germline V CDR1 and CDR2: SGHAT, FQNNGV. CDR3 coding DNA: TGTGCCAGCAGCTGGGTGACTTCCGAGCAGTACTTC. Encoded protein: CASSWVTSEQYF.

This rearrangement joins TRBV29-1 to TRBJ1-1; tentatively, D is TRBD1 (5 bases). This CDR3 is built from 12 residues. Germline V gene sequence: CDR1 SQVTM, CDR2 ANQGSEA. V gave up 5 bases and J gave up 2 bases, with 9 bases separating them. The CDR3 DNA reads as TGCAGCGTTCGGCAGGGAAACACTGAAGCTTTCTTT. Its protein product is CSVRQGNTEAFF. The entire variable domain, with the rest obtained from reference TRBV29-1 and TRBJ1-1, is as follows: SAVISQKPSRDICQRGTSLTIQCQVDSQVTMMFWYRQQPGQSLTLIATANQGSEATYESGFVIDKFPISRPNLTFSTLTVSNMSPEDSSIYLCSVRQGNTEAFFGQGTRLTVV.

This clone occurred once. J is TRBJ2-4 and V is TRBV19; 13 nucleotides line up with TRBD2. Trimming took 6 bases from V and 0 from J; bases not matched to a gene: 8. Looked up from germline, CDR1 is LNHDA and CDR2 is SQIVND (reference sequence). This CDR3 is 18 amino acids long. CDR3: CASRRTSGGKLAKNIQYF. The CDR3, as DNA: TGTGCCAGTAGGAGGACTAGCGGGGGCAAACTAGCCAAAAACATTCAGTACTTC.

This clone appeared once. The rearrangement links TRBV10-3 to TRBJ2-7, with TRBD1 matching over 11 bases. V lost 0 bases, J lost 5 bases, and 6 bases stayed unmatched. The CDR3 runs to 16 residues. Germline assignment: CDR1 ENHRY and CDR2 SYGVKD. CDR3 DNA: TGTGCCATCAGTGAGTCCGGGACAGGGGGAAAGGACGAGCAGTACTTC. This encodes CAISESGTGGKDEQYF.

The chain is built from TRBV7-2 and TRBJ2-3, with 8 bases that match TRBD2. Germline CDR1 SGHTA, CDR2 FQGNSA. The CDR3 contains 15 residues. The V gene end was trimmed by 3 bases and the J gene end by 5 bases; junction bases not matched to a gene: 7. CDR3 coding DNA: TGTGCCAGCAGCTTCGGACGGGGGGGACGAGATACGCAGTATTTT. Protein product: CASSFGRGGRDTQYF.

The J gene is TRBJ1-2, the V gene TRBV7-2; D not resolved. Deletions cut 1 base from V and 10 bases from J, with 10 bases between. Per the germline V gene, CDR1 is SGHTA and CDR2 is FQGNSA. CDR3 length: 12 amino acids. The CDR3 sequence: CASSLVRPDYTF. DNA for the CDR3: TGTGCCAGCAGCTTAGTCAGGCCGGACTACACCTTC.

CDR3 region: CASRLTQNQPQHF. CDR3 bases: TGTGCCAGCAGACTCACCCAAAATCAGCCCCAGCATTTT. The chain combines TRBV6-5 with TRBJ1-5; no clear D gene. This CDR3 is built from 13 residues. V was cut by 6 bases and J by 4 bases, with 10 bases left in between. Germline V gene data show CDR1 as MNHEY and CDR2 as SVGAGI.

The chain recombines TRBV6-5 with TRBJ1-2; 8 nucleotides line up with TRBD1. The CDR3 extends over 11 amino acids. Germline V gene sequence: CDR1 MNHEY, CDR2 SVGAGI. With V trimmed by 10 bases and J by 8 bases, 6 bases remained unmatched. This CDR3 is CATRTGGGYTF. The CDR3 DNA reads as TGTGCCACCCGAACAGGGGGAGGCTACACCTTC.

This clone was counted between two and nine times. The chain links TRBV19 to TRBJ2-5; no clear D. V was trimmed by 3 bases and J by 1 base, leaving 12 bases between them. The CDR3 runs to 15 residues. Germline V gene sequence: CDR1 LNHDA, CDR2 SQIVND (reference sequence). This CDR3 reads CASSISQATQETQYF. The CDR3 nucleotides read TGTGCCAGTAGTATTAGTCAGGCAACCCAAGAGACCCAGTACTTC.

CDR3 sequence reads: CASSQDSPARYHNEQFF. CDR3 DNA sequence: TGTGCCAGCAGCCAAGACTCGCCGGCGAGGTACCACAATGAGCAGTTCTTC. The chain has TRBV14 and TRBJ2-1; D gene uncertain. Between the trimmed V and J ends, which lost 0 bases and 5 bases, there was a span of 17 bases. CDR3 size: 17 residues. Germline assignment: CDR1 SGHDN and CDR2 FVKESK.

As DNA, the CDR3 is TGTGCCAGCAGACTCCGGGACTTCAGCTACGAGCAGTACTTC. It specifies CASRLRDFSYEQYF. The rearrangement links TRBV6-5 to TRBJ2-7, with TRBD2 as a possible D gene (6 bases). Germline lookup yields CDR1 MNHEY and CDR2 SVGAGI. Trimming shortened V by 6 bases and J by 3 bases, and 15 bases separated the two germline ends. The CDR3 loop spans 14 amino acids.

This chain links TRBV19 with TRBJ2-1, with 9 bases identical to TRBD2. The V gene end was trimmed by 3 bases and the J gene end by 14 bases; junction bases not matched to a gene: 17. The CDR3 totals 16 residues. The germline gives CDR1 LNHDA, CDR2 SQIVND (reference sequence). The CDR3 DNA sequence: TGTGCCAGTAGTATTGCCATCGGTAGCGGGAGCGTTGCGGAGTTCTTC. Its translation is CASSIAIGSGSVAEFF.

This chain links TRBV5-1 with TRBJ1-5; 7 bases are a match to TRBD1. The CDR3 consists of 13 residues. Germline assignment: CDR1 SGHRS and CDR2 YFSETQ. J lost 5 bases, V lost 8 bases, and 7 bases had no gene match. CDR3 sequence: CARGTAPDQPQHF. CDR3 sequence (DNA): TGCGCCAGGGGGACAGCCCCTGATCAGCCCCAGCATTTT.

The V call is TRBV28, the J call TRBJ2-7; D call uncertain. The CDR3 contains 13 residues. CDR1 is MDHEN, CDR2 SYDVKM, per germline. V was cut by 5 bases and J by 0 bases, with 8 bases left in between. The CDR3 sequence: CASSPLSSYEQYV. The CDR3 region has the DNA TGTGCCAGCAGTCCCCTGAGCTCCTACGAGCAGTACGTC.

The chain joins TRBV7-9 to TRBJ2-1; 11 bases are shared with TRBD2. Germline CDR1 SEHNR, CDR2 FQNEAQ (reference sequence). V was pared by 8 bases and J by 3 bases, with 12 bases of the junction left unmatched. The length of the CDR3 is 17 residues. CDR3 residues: CASGVSLTSGSYNEQFF. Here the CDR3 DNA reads TGTGCCAGCGGGGTAAGCCTCACTAGCGGGAGCTACAATGAGCAGTTCTTC.

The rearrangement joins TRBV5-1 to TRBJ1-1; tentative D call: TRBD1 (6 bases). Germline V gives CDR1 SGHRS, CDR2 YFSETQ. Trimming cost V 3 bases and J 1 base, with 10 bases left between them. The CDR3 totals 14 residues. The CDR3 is CASSSTGPNTEAFF. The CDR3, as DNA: TGCGCCAGCAGCTCGACAGGACCGAACACTGAAGCTTTCTTT.

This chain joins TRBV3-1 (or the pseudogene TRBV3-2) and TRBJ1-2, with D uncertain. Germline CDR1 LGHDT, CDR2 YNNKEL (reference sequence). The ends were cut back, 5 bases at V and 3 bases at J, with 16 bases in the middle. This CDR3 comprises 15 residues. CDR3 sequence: CASSKPSGSYYGYTF. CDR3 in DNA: TGTGCCAGCAGCAAACCCAGCGGATCCTACTATGGCTACACCTTC.